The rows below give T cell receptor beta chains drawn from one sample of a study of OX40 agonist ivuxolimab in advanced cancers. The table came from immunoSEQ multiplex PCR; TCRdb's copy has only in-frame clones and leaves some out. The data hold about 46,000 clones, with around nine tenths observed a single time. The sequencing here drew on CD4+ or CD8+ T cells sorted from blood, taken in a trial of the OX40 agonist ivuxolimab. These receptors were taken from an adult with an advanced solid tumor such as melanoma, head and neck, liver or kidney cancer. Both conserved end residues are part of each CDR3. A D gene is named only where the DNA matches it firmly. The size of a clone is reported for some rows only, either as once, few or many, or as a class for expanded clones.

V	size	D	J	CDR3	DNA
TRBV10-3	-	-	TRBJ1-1	CAISDGGGTEAFF	TGTGCCATCAGTGATGGGGGGGGCACTGAAGCTTTCTTT
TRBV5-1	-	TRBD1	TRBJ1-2	CASTVGQDYGYTF	TGCGCCAGCACCGTAGGACAGGACTATGGCTACACCTTC
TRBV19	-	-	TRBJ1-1	CASSSGLNTEAFF	TGTGCCAGTAGTAGTGGGTTGAACACTGAAGCTTTCTTT
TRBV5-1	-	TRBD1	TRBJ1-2	CASSEGQGPNYGYTF	TGCGCCAGCAGCGAAGGACAGGGCCCTAACTATGGCTACACCTTC
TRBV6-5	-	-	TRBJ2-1	CASSYSRSIGYNEQFF	TGTGCCAGCAGTTACTCGAGATCCATAGGCTACAATGAGCAGTTCTTC
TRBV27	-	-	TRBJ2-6	CASSLSGANVLTF	TGTGCCAGCAGTTTATCTGGGGCCAACGTCCTGACTTTC
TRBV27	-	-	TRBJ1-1	CASSSHTEAFF	TGTGCCAGCAGTTCCCACACTGAAGCTTTCTTT
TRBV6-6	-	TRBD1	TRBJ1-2	CASSYDPTGGTDGYTF	TGTGCCAGCAGTTACGACCCGACAGGGGGTACTGATGGCTACACCTTC
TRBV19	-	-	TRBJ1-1	CASSIMGGADTEAFF	TGTGCCAGTAGTATCATGGGTGGGGCCGACACTGAAGCTTTCTTT
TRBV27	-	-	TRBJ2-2	CASSLFQNTGELFF	TGTGCCAGCAGTTTATTCCAAAACACCGGGGAGCTGTTTTTT
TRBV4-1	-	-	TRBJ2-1	CASSQVPGTYNEQFF	TGCGCCAGCAGCCAAGTTCCAGGGACCTACAATGAGCAGTTCTTC
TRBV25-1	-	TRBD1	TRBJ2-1	CASSQPRTGFNEQFF	TGTGCCAGCAGTCAACCCCGGACAGGGTTCAATGAGCAGTTCTTC
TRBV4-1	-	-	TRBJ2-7	CASSHRIATQGSKYEQYF	TGCGCCAGCAGCCACCGAATTGCCACACAGGGATCTAAGTACGAGCAGTACTTC
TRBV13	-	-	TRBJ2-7	CASSFMRQSYEQYF	TGTGCCAGCAGCTTTATGAGACAGAGCTACGAGCAGTACTTC
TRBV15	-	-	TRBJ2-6	CATSRDRGREDPGANVLTF	TGTGCCACCAGCAGAGATCGGGGCAGGGAGGATCCTGGGGCCAACGTCCTGACTTTC
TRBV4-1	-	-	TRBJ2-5	CASSQGFEMPAETQYF	TGCGCCAGCAGCCAAGGTTTTGAGATGCCCGCGGAGACCCAGTACTTC
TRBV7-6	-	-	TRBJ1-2	CASSPYRGAGEYGYTF	TGTGCCAGCAGTCCGTACCGGGGTGCAGGGGAGTATGGCTACACCTTC
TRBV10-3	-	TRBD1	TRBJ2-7	CAISSDRGHYEQYF	TGTGCCATCAGTTCGGACAGGGGGCACTACGAGCAGTACTTC
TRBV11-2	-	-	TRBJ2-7	CASRRDMKSYEQYF	TGTGCCAGCAGGCGGGACATGAAGTCCTACGAGCAGTACTTC
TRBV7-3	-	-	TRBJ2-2	CASSLIGPTGELFF	TGTGCCAGCAGCTTAATTGGCCCCACCGGGGAGCTGTTTTTT
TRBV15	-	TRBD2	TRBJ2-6	CATSSPGTILSGANVLTF	TGTGCCACCAGCAGCCCCGGGACTATTCTCTCTGGGGCCAACGTCCTGACTTTC
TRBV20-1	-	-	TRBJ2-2	CSASAGGELFF	TGCAGTGCTAGTGCGGGCGGGGAGCTGTTTTTT
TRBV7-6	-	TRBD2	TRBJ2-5	CASSSGLAGGRETQYF	TGTGCCAGCAGCTCCGGACTAGCGGGGGGCCGGGAGACCCAGTACTTC
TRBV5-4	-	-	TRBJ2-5	CASSLVTGTDQETQYF	TGTGCCAGCAGCTTGGTAACCGGGACGGATCAAGAGACCCAGTACTTC
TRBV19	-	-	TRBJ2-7	CASSIGIWEDEQYF	TGTGCCAGTAGTATAGGAATATGGGAGGACGAGCAGTACTTC
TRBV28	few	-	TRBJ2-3	CATSRPRAQYF	TGTGCCACCTCGAGGCCCCGGGCGCAGTATTTT
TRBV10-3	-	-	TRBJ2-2	CAIKGSTGELFF	TGTGCCATCAAAGGGAGCACCGGGGAGCTGTTTTTT
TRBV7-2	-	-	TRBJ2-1	CASRSAYYNEQFF	TGTGCCAGCAGGTCAGCTTATTACAATGAGCAGTTCTTC
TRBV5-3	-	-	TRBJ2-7	CARSLVASSSYEQYF	TGTGCCAGAAGCTTGGTGGCTAGCAGCTCCTACGAGCAGTACTTC
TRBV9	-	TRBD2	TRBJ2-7	CASSVEASGSPEQYF	TGTGCCAGCAGCGTAGAGGCTAGCGGGAGCCCCGAGCAGTACTTC
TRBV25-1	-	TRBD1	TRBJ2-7	CASNWGQGMEQYF	TGTGCCAGCAATTGGGGACAGGGAATGGAGCAGTACTTC
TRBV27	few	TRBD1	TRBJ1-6	CASSPDRGSPLHF	TGTGCCAGCAGTCCGGACAGGGGTTCACCCCTCCACTTT
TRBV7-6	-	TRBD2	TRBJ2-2	CASSLGAGVYTGELFF	TGTGCCAGCAGCTTAGGGGCGGGAGTGTACACCGGGGAGCTGTTTTTT
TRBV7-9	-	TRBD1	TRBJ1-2	CASSGDRVYGYTF	TGTGCCAGCAGCGGAGACAGGGTTTACGGCTACACCTTC
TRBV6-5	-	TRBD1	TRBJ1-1	CASSSGGVSTEAFF	TGTGCCAGCAGTTCAGGGGGCGTGAGCACTGAAGCTTTCTTT
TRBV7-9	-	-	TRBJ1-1	CASSLTGGTDTEAFF	TGTGCCAGCAGCTTAACGGGCGGTACTGACACTGAAGCTTTCTTT
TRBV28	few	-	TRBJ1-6	CASSPFASSYNSPLHF	TGTGCCAGCAGTCCCTTTGCGAGCTCCTATAATTCACCCCTCCACTTT
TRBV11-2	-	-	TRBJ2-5	CASSPVTGGVETQYF	TGTGCCAGCAGCCCGGTTACTGGAGGCGTAGAGACCCAGTACTTC
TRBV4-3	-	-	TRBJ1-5	CASSQDRPPTNQPQHF	TGCGCCAGCAGCCAAGATCGGCCCCCCACCAATCAGCCCCAGCATTTT
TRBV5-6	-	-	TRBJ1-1	CASSLLNTEAFF	TGTGCCAGCAGCTTGTTGAACACTGAAGCTTTCTTT
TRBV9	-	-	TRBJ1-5	CASSVAGGANQPQHF	TGTGCCAGCAGCGTAGCGGGGGGGGCGAATCAGCCCCAGCATTTT
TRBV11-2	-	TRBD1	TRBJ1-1	CASSLGQGMNTEAFF	TGTGCCAGCAGCCTAGGACAGGGAATGAACACTGAAGCTTTCTTT
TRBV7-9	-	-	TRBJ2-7	CASSSNADGSSYEQYF	TGTGCCAGCAGCTCAAACGCCGACGGCAGCTCCTACGAGCAGTACTTC
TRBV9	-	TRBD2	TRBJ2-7	CASSGSSRLAGVYEQYF	TGTGCCAGCAGCGGTTCGTCCAGACTAGCGGGAGTCTACGAGCAGTACTTC
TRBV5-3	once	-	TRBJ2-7	CARSEFGAYEQYF	TGTGCCAGAAGCGAATTTGGGGCCTACGAGCAGTACTTC
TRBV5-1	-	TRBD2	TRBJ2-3	CASSLAGPSTDTQYF	TGCGCCAGCAGCTTAGCGGGGCCTAGCACAGATACGCAGTATTTT
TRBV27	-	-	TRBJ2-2	CASSFYSGTPNTGELFF	TGTGCCAGCAGTTTCTACTCCGGGACACCTAACACCGGGGAGCTGTTTTTT
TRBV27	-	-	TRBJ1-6	CASSLGQGNSPLHF	TGTGCCAGCAGTTTAGGGCAGGGGAATTCACCCCTCCACTTT
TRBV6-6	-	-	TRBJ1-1	CASSYSVDSPNTEAFF	TGTGCCAGCAGTTACTCTGTGGATTCCCCTAACACTGAAGCTTTCTTT
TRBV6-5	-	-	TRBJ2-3	CASSEGTSTDTQYF	TGTGCCAGCAGTGAGGGGACTAGCACAGATACGCAGTATTTT